This TCR beta chain was recorded in a study of blood T cell repertoires in COVID-19. Libraries were prepared by immunoSEQ multiplex PCR; TCRdb keeps only in-frame clonotypes and omits some of them. The table shows about 75,000 clones, with 60% to 85% occurring only once. Germline-derived CDR1 and CDR2 are LNHNV and YYDKDF (reference sequence). The CDR3 is 15 amino acids. V was pared by 0 bases and J by 7 bases, with 15 bases between. This TCR derives from a woman over 75 with active or convalescent COVID-19. The specimen sequenced was peripheral blood. J is TRBJ1-1 and V is TRBV15; a weak D match, TRBD1 (6 bases). The CDR3 loop reads CATSRDGQITNEAFF. The CDR3 DNA sequence: TGTGCCACCAGCAGAGATGGACAGATAACAAATGAAGCTTTCTTT. Complete variable domain (other parts from reference TRBV15 and TRBJ1-1): DAMVIQNPRYQVTQFGKPVTLSCSQTLNHNVMYWYQQKSSQAPKLLFHYYDKDFNNEADTPDNFQSRRPNTSFCFLDIRSPGLGDTAMYLCATSRDGQITNEAFFGQGTRLTVV.